These 32 T cell receptor beta chains were all obtained from the same sample, sequenced in a study of cytomegalovirus exposure and HLA in healthy donors (dated by TCRdb to 2017 to 2019). Library preparation was by the immunoSEQ multiplex PCR assay. A mixture of 60 forward primers for TCR Vbeta segments and 13 reverse primers for TCR Jbeta segments was used in the multiplex PCR. TCRdb retrieved this table from immuneACCESS and kept in-frame rearrangements only. Not all clones are present; in checked studies, unresolved V genes account for under half, and no reason is known for the remainder. The sample has under 90,000 clones on record, 70% of them singletons. 9.7% of the sample belongs to the ten largest clones. The sample was PBMCs. The source of these receptors is a woman aged 45-65 years in good health and CMV-seropositive.

The rearrangement joins TRBV19 to TRBJ1-6; 7 nucleotides match TRBD1. The CDR3 is made up of 13 amino acids. Germline trimming cut 2 bases from V and 12 bases from J; bases unmatched to any gene: 4. The germline V gene encodes CDR1 LNHDA and CDR2 SQIVND (reference sequence). CDR3 region: CASSIKGAQPLHF. In DNA, the CDR3 is TGTGCCAGTAGTATAAAGGGGGCGCAACCCCTCCACTTT.

The chain uses TRBV20-1 and TRBJ1-2; D is undetermined. Germline V gives CDR1 DFQATT, CDR2 SNEGSKA (reference sequence). The CDR3 covers 9 residues. Trimming removed 7 bases at V and 8 bases at J, with 8 bases between. The chain's CDR3 is CSVQNGYTF. The CDR3 coding sequence is TGCAGTGTCCAGAACGGCTACACCTTC.

This chain connects TRBV7-8 to TRBJ2-2; 7 bases line up with TRBD1. This CDR3 spans 15 amino acids. Germline CDR1 reads SGHVS; CDR2 reads FQNEAQ. With 3 bases clipped from V and 4 bases from J, the junction kept 5 bases outside the gene matches. The CDR3 nucleotides are TGTGCCAGCAGCTTTGGGTCAGGGGGCACCGGGGAGCTGTTTTTT. It specifies CASSFGSGGTGELFF. Combining the CDR3 with reference TRBV7-8 and TRBJ2-2 gives the whole variable domain GAGVSQSPRYKVAKRGQDVALRCDPISGHVSLFWYQQALGQGPEFLTYFQNEAQLDKSGLPSDRFFAERPEGSVSTLKIQRTQQEDSAVYLCASSFGSGGTGELFFGEGSRLTVL.

The chain uses TRBV4-3 and TRBJ1-1; the D is unclear. CDR1 LGHNA and CDR2 YSLEER come from the germline V gene. The CDR3 is 13 amino acids. V was shortened by 1 base and J by 2 bases, with 5 bases between the two germline ends. The CDR3 DNA sequence: TGCGCCAGCAGCCAAGTTAGAAACACTGAAGCTTTCTTT. The encoded protein is CASSQVRNTEAFF.

In this sample, this clone turned up a few times. The chain recombines TRBV5-8 with TRBJ2-7; the D is unclear. CDR3 size: 13 residues. Trimming took off 0 bases at V and 4 bases at J, with 8 bases between the two ends. Germline assignment: CDR1 SGHTS and CDR2 YDEGEE. In nucleotides, the CDR3 is TGTGCCAGCAGCTTGGGCCCTGCGTACGAGCAGTACTTC. Residues: CASSLGPAYEQYF.

The rearrangement links TRBV19 to TRBJ2-7; the D gene is possibly TRBD1 (6 bases). V lost 11 bases and J lost 1, with 15 bases in between. CDR3 length: 13 amino acids. Per germline, CDR1 LNHDA and CDR2 SQIVND (reference sequence). CDR3 coding DNA: TGTGCCGCCGGGGAGCAGGGGTCCTACGAGCAGTACTTC. It yields the protein CAAGEQGSYEQYF. Supplemented by reference TRBV19 and TRBJ2-7, the full variable domain reads DGGITQSPKYLFRKEGQNVTLSCEQNLNHDAMYWYRQDPGQGLRLIYYSQIVNDFQKGDIAEGYSVSREKKESFPLTVTSAQKNPTAFYLCAAGEQGSYEQYFGPGTRLTVT.

The CDR3 reads CASSLRAGTYNEQFF. The CDR3 bases are TGTGCCAGCAGTTTAAGGGCGGGGACCTACAATGAGCAGTTCTTC. This sequence joins TRBV27 and TRBJ2-1; perhaps TRBD2 as D (6 bases). Trimming left V 2 bases short and J 2 bases short, with 10 bases between. CDR1 and CDR2 (germline): MNHEY, SMNVEV (reference sequence). This CDR3 has 15 residues.

The chain links TRBV9 to TRBJ2-2; 7 bases align to TRBD1. Germline assignment: CDR1 SGDLS and CDR2 YYNGEE. This CDR3 contains 14 residues. After removal of 6 bases from V and 2 bases from J, the junction contained 4 bases not matched to a gene. CDR3 residues: CASTRQGNTGELFF. The CDR3, as DNA: TGTGCCAGCACCCGACAGGGCAACACCGGGGAGCTGTTTTTT.

The J gene is TRBJ1-1, the V gene TRBV18; 8 bases map to TRBD1. Per germline, CDR1 KGHSH and CDR2 LQKENI. This CDR3 region has 18 residues. Trimming took 0 bases from V and 0 from J; bases not matched to a gene: 9. The CDR3 sequence: CASSPPGRGQTMNTEAFF. The CDR3 DNA follows: TGTGCCAGCTCACCACCGGGCAGGGGGCAAACTATGAACACTGAAGCTTTCTTT.

This clone was observed a handful of times. The chain recombines TRBV6-5 with TRBJ2-6; TRBD1 aligns across 7 bases. Unmatched junction bases numbered 2, after V lost 2 bases and J lost 4 bases. Per germline, CDR1 MNHEY and CDR2 SVGAGI. The CDR3 is 15 amino acids. This CDR3 reads CASSYTGEGANVLTF. In DNA, the CDR3 is TGTGCCAGCAGTTACACAGGGGAGGGGGCCAACGTCCTGACTTTC.

The chain couples TRBV25-1 to TRBJ2-5, with D uncertain. The CDR3 totals 15 residues. The germline CDR1 and CDR2 sequences are MGHDK and SYGVNS. The ends were cut back, 2 bases at V and 0 bases at J, with 10 bases in the middle. The CDR3, as DNA: TGTGCCAGCAGTGAAGGTGGCAGAAACCAAGAGACCCAGTACTTC. Protein product: CASSEGGRNQETQYF.

The chain employs TRBV28 and TRBJ1-2, with 9 bases identical to TRBD1. The CDR3 is 16 amino acids. V dropped 3 bases and J dropped 7; count of bases not matched to a gene: 12. Germline V gene sequence: CDR1 MDHEN, CDR2 SYDVKM. The CDR3 sequence: CASSLGNFGQGPGYTF. In DNA, the CDR3 is TGTGCCAGCAGTTTGGGTAACTTTGGACAGGGGCCTGGCTACACCTTC.

V is TRBV27 and J is TRBJ1-2; 9 bases fit TRBD1. Germline V CDR1 and CDR2: MNHEY, SMNVEV (reference sequence). The junction had 7 bases not matched to a gene; V was cut back by 6 bases and J by 8 bases. The CDR3 sequence is 13 residues long. The CDR3 sequence: CASSGTGIGGYTF. DNA of the CDR3: TGTGCCAGCAGCGGGACAGGGATCGGAGGCTACACCTTC.

The CDR3 DNA sequence: TGTGCCTGGAGTGCAGGGGGCGGCTATGGCTACACCTTC. Its protein is CAWSAGGGYGYTF. The V call is TRBV30, the J call TRBJ1-2; 8 positions match TRBD1. CDR1 is GTSNPN, CDR2 SVGIG, per germline (reference sequence). The V segment lost 1 base and the J segment 4 bases; nucleotides outside the gene matches: 2. The CDR3 consists of 13 residues. Looking up the rest from reference TRBV30 and TRBJ1-2 gives the full variable domain: SQTIHQWPATLVQPVGSPLSLECTVEGTSNPNLYWYRQAAGRGLQLLFYSVGIGQISSEVPQNLSASRPQDRQFILSSKKLLLSDSGFYLCAWSAGGGYGYTFGSGTRLTVV.

This clone was observed a handful of times. The chain is built from TRBV2 and TRBJ1-5, with TRBD1 as a possible D gene (5 bases). Germline V gene sequence: CDR1 SNHLY, CDR2 FYNNEI. V was cut by 3 bases and J by 6 bases, with 18 bases left in between. The CDR3 is 16 residues long. CDR3 in DNA: TGTGCCAGCAGTGACCCGGTGGGCGGGGGGGGTCAGCCCCAGCATTTT. This sequence encodes CASSDPVGGGGQPQHF.

The chain is built from TRBV27 and TRBJ1-1, with D possibly TRBD1 on 5 matching bases. Germline CDR1 reads MNHEY; CDR2 reads SMNVEV (reference sequence). The CDR3 is made up of 14 amino acids. V lost 5 bases, J lost 4 bases, and 14 bases lay in between. CDR3 DNA: TGTGCCAGCAGTGCTGACGGGGGGATCACTGAAGCTTTCTTT. The encoded protein is CASSADGGITEAFF.

The chain couples TRBV6-5 to TRBJ1-2, with 12 nucleotides matching TRBD1. The junction had 2 bases not matched to a gene; V was cut back by 2 bases and J by 4 bases. The CDR3 totals 15 residues. The germline gives CDR1 MNHEY, CDR2 SVGAGI. The CDR3, as DNA: TGTGCCAGCAGTTACGGGACAGGGGGCCTCTATGGCTACACCTTC. Encoded protein: CASSYGTGGLYGYTF.

The chain employs TRBV28 and TRBJ1-1; D is perhaps TRBD1 (6 bases). CDR3 size: 16 residues. The V gene's germline CDR1 is MDHEN and CDR2 SYDVKM. V was clipped by 3 bases and J by 6 bases, with 20 bases between them. This chain's CDR3 is CASSFGGGGGNAEAFF. CDR3 coding DNA: TGTGCCAGCAGTTTCGGAGGGGGGGGTGGTAACGCTGAAGCTTTCTTT.

The chain uses TRBV7-6 and TRBJ1-4, with D perhaps TRBD1 (6 bases). Germline V gene lookup returns CDR1 SGHVS and CDR2 FNYEAQ. The CDR3 has 16 amino acids. Deletions cut 0 bases from V and 4 bases from J, with 12 bases between. As DNA, the CDR3 is TGTGCCAGCAGCTTAGCAAGGGCAGGGGTTAATGAAAAACTGTTTTTT. Translated: CASSLARAGVNEKLFF.

There are a few counts of this clone. This chain links TRBV19 with TRBJ1-2; 8 nucleotides agree with TRBD1. The germline V gene encodes CDR1 LNHDA and CDR2 SQIVND (reference sequence). J was trimmed by 5 bases and V by 4 bases; bases with no gene match: 6. The CDR3 runs 14 residues. CDR3 protein: CASSNHRQGYGYTF. The CDR3 DNA reads TGTGCCAGTAGTAACCACCGACAGGGGTATGGCTACACCTTC.

Only a few counts were recorded for this clone. The chain employs TRBV19 and TRBJ2-5; 12 bases match TRBD2. This CDR3 region has 15 residues. CDR1 and CDR2 from the germline V gene are LNHDA and SQIVND (reference sequence). The junction had 5 bases not matched to a gene; V was cut back by 5 bases and J by 4 bases. The CDR3 region has the DNA TGTGCCAGTAGTCCGCTAGCGGGGGGGCCAGAGACCCAGTACTTC. Translation gives CASSPLAGGPETQYF.

The chain carries TRBV9 and TRBJ2-3, with TRBD2 identical over 12 bases. Germline V gene sequence: CDR1 SGDLS, CDR2 YYNGEE. The CDR3 has 16 amino acids. The trim removed 3 bases at V and 1 base at J, leaving 3 bases unmatched. CDR3 region: CASSGLAGGRTDTQYF. In DNA form, the CDR3 reads TGTGCCAGCAGCGGGCTAGCGGGAGGGCGCACAGATACGCAGTATTTT. The full variable domain, completed using reference TRBV9 and TRBJ2-3, is DSGVTQTPKHLITATGQRVTLRCSPRSGDLSVYWYQQSLDQGLQFLIQYYNGEERAKGNILERFSAQQFPDLHSELNLSSLELGDSALYFCASSGLAGGRTDTQYFGPGTRLTVL.

The chain's CDR3 is CASSLGGSGGHQPQHF. For the CDR3, the DNA is TGTGCCAGCAGCTTAGGCGGGTCAGGGGGCCATCAGCCCCAGCATTTT. This sequence joins TRBV11-2 and TRBJ1-5, with 8 bases identical to TRBD1. Unmatched junction bases numbered 7, after V lost 1 base and J lost 5 bases. CDR1 SGHAT and CDR2 FQNNGV come from the germline V gene. The CDR3 has 16 amino acids.

This clone was found many times. The rearrangement joins TRBV7-9 to TRBJ1-5; a possible D gene is TRBD1 (6 bases). This CDR3 region has 13 residues. Germline CDR1 SEHNR, CDR2 FQNEAQ (reference sequence). Trimming pared 5 bases from V and 5 bases from J, leaving 10 bases between. The CDR3 loop is CASSLRTDQPQHF. CDR3 nucleotides: TGTGCCAGCAGCCTAAGGACAGATCAGCCCCAGCATTTT.

The genes are TRBV9 and TRBJ2-7, with D possibly matching TRBD2 (5 bases). The germline V gene has CDR1 SGDLS and CDR2 YYNGEE. CDR3 length: 13 amino acids. The V end lost 0 bases, the J end lost 5 bases, and 9 bases lay between the germline ends. CDR3 sequence (DNA): TGTGCCAGCAGCGTAGAGCCTAGCAACGAGCAGTACTTC. Its protein is CASSVEPSNEQYF.

This sequence joins TRBV11-2 and TRBJ1-4, with D tentatively TRBD1 (5 bases). The germline CDR1 and CDR2 sequences are SGHAT and FQNNGV. V was trimmed by 4 bases and J by 0 bases, leaving 9 bases between them. The CDR3 sequence is 15 residues long. CDR3 residues: CASSWTLATNEKLFF. The CDR3 bases are TGTGCCAGCAGCTGGACACTTGCAACTAATGAAAAACTGTTTTTT.

This chain uses TRBV28 with TRBJ1-5; no definite D call. Per the germline V gene, CDR1 is MDHEN and CDR2 is SYDVKM. V was clipped by 4 bases and J by 3 bases, with 7 bases between them. This CDR3 is 13 amino acids long. CDR3 region: CASSWRLNQPQHF. The CDR3 DNA reads as TGTGCCAGCAGTTGGAGGCTCAATCAGCCCCAGCATTTT.

The rearrangement uses TRBV7-9 and TRBJ1-4; no definite D call. CDR3 length equals 12 residues. Germline loops: CDR1 SEHNR, CDR2 FQNEAQ (reference sequence). Trimming stripped 5 bases from V and 8 bases from J, with 9 bases between. This CDR3 is CASSPEGEKLFF. In DNA, the CDR3 is TGTGCCAGCAGCCCCGAGGGAGAAAAACTGTTTTTT.

The V and J genes are TRBV6-1 and TRBJ2-3; TRBD2 aligns across 8 bases. The V segment lost 2 bases and the J segment 6 bases; nucleotides outside the gene matches: 4. Germline-derived CDR1 and CDR2 are MNHNS and SASEGT. This CDR3 has 14 amino acids. The CDR3 nucleotides read TGTGCCAGCAGTGAACGGGGGGGAGACGATACGCAGTATTTT. Its protein product is CASSERGGDDTQYF.

This chain joins TRBV6-5 and TRBJ2-7; unclear D gene. Germline CDR1 reads MNHEY; CDR2 reads SVGAGI. CDR3 length equals 12 residues. V gave up 4 bases and J gave up 3 bases, with 7 bases separating them. CDR3 amino acids: CASSSTVYEQYF. The CDR3 DNA reads TGTGCCAGCAGTTCTACCGTCTACGAGCAGTACTTC.

The V and J genes are TRBV5-4 and TRBJ1-2, with D hard to call. There are 15 residues in the CDR3. In germline, CDR1 is SGHNT, CDR2 YYREEE (reference sequence). V was clipped by 5 bases and J by 8 bases, with 22 bases between them. The DNA of the CDR3 is TGTGCCAGCAGTCCCCCCGAGCAGTCGTTCGGGGGCTACACCTTC. Translation gives CASSPPEQSFGGYTF.

The chain recombines TRBV7-2 with TRBJ2-3; no clear D. Trimming took off 0 bases at V and 4 bases at J, with 11 bases between the two ends. The CDR3 is made up of 15 amino acids. Germline V gene sequence: CDR1 SGHTA, CDR2 FQGNSA. CDR3 sequence (DNA): TGTGCCAGCAGCTTAGCCCTAGTTAAGGCAGATACGCAGTATTTT. It is translated as CASSLALVKADTQYF.